This is a list of T cell receptor beta chains from one sample in a study of control samples from healthy donors and cancer patients. Only in-frame clones appear in the TCRdb table, and some are missing; sequencing was by immunoSEQ multiplex PCR. Of about 60,000 clones listed, around 95% are singletons. Sequences were obtained from blood. The receptors come from a woman aged 18 to 35 in good health. CDR3s include the opening cysteine and the closing phenylalanine or tryptophan. Each record gives: clone size, D gene, V gene, J gene, CDR3 DNA, CDR3 protein. The D gene is left open where the match is weak. Clone size is shown for a subset of rows, as once, few, many or a class of expanded clone.

size: NA; D: NA; V: TRBV11-2; J: TRBJ2-2; DNA: TGTGCCAGCAGCTTACCTGGGGCAGGGCGCACCGGGGAGCTGTTTTTT; CDR3: CASSLPGAGRTGELFF
size: NA; D: NA; V: TRBV7-9; J: TRBJ2-3; DNA: TGTGCCAGCAGCTTTCAGGGGCGGGGGAGCACAGATACGCAGTATTTT; CDR3: CASSFQGRGSTDTQYF
size: NA; D: TRBD1; V: TRBV10-3; J: TRBJ1-2; DNA: TGTGCCATCACAGGGGGTAACTATGGCTACACCTTC; CDR3: CAITGGNYGYTF
size: NA; D: NA; V: TRBV6-5; J: TRBJ2-7; DNA: TGTGCCAGCAGCCGACAGGAGTTCTACGAGCAGTACTTC; CDR3: CASSRQEFYEQYF
size: NA; D: TRBD1; V: TRBV9; J: TRBJ1-1; DNA: TGTGCCAGCAGCACTCAGACAGGGGCTACTGAAGCTTTCTTT; CDR3: CASSTQTGATEAFF
size: NA; D: TRBD1; V: TRBV4-2; J: TRBJ1-6; DNA: TGTGCCAGCAGCCAACCCCGGGACAGGAGCTCCTATAATTCACCCCTCCACTTT; CDR3: CASSQPRDRSSYNSPLHF
size: NA; D: NA; V: TRBV2; J: TRBJ2-1; DNA: TGTGCCAGCAGATGGGGGGATTTCGGTGAGCAGTTCTTC; CDR3: CASRWGDFGEQFF
size: NA; D: NA; V: TRBV7-2; J: TRBJ1-3; DNA: TGTGCCAGCAGCTTGACGGGGGGCTCTGGAAACACCATATATTTT; CDR3: CASSLTGGSGNTIYF
size: NA; D: TRBD1; V: TRBV29-1; J: TRBJ1-1; DNA: TGCAGCGCCGTGACAGGGGGCTATGTTGAAGCTTTCTTT; CDR3: CSAVTGGYVEAFF
size: NA; D: NA; V: TRBV19; J: TRBJ2-5; DNA: TGTGCCAGTATGGTCCAGTACTTC; CDR3: CASMVQYF
size: NA; D: TRBD1; V: TRBV11-2; J: TRBJ2-7; DNA: TGTGCCAGCAGCCCCGGGACAGGCTACGAGCAGTACTTC; CDR3: CASSPGTGYEQYF
size: NA; D: TRBD1; V: TRBV4-2; J: TRBJ1-3; DNA: TGTGCCAGCAGCCAAGTACACGAGGGGGCGGGAAACACCATATATTTT; CDR3: CASSQVHEGAGNTIYF
size: NA; D: NA; V: TRBV12-5; J: TRBJ1-3; DNA: TGTGCTAGTGGTTACTCTGGAAACACCATATATTTT; CDR3: CASGYSGNTIYF
size: NA; D: NA; V: TRBV6-5; J: TRBJ1-1; DNA: TGTGCCAGCACGACCTTGGGAGGGTCGGAGACTGAAGCTTTCTTT; CDR3: CASTTLGGSETEAFF
size: NA; D: NA; V: TRBV7-9; J: TRBJ1-2; DNA: TGTGCCAGCAGCCCAGAGATCAATGTGGATGGCTACACCTTC; CDR3: CASSPEINVDGYTF
size: NA; D: NA; V: TRBV9; J: TRBJ2-6; DNA: TGTGCCAGCAGCGCAAGATATGTAGCCGGGGCCAACGTCCTGACTTTC; CDR3: CASSARYVAGANVLTF
size: NA; D: NA; V: TRBV7-8; J: TRBJ1-1; DNA: TGTGCCAGCCTTGGGACTGAAGCTTTCTTT; CDR3: CASLGTEAFF
size: NA; D: NA; V: TRBV19; J: TRBJ1-5; DNA: TGTGCCAGTAGTATCTTGGGGAAAGAGGATCAGCCCCAGCATTTT; CDR3: CASSILGKEDQPQHF
size: NA; D: TRBD2; V: TRBV7-9; J: TRBJ2-1; DNA: TGTGCCAGCAGCCCGAGCGGGGGCCCTAGCTCCTACAATGAGCAGTTCTTC; CDR3: CASSPSGGPSSYNEQFF
size: NA; D: TRBD1; V: TRBV18; J: TRBJ2-2; DNA: TGTGCCAGCTCACCGGCTAGGACAGGGAAGGCTACCGGGGAGCTGTTTTTT; CDR3: CASSPARTGKATGELFF
size: NA; D: NA; V: TRBV19; J: TRBJ1-1; DNA: TGTGCCAGTAGTATCAGGGACAAAATGCTCGCTGAAGCTTTCTTT; CDR3: CASSIRDKMLAEAFF
size: once; D: NA; V: TRBV6-5; J: TRBJ1-3; DNA: TGTGCCAGCAGCCCCGTCGGATCTGGAAACACCATATATTTT; CDR3: CASSPVGSGNTIYF
size: NA; D: NA; V: TRBV3-1/TRBV3-2; J: TRBJ2-7; DNA: TGTGCCAGCAGCCAAGTCGTGGGCCGCTCCGGGCACGAGCAGTACTTC; CDR3: CASSQVVGRSGHEQYF
size: NA; D: TRBD2; V: TRBV30; J: TRBJ2-5; DNA: TGTGCCTGGACTAGCGGACACGAGACCCAGTACTTC; CDR3: CAWTSGHETQYF
size: NA; D: NA; V: TRBV6-1; J: TRBJ1-4; DNA: TGTGCCAGCAGTGAAGCGGGGGGGGAGGGAGATGAAAAACTGTTTTTT; CDR3: CASSEAGGEGDEKLFF
size: NA; D: NA; V: TRBV2; J: TRBJ1-1; DNA: TGTGCCAGCAGTGAGGAGTTGGGCACTGAAGCTTTCTTT; CDR3: CASSEELGTEAFF
size: NA; D: NA; V: TRBV13; J: TRBJ1-2; DNA: TGTGCCAGCAGCTTACAAGGCTCGGGGGGCTACACCTTC; CDR3: CASSLQGSGGYTF
size: once; D: NA; V: TRBV9; J: TRBJ2-3; DNA: TGTGCCAGCAGCGTAGTGGCTAGCCCTAGGGATACGCAGTATTTT; CDR3: CASSVVASPRDTQYF
size: NA; D: NA; V: TRBV19; J: TRBJ1-5; DNA: TGTGCCAGTAGTGTGGGGAGGCAGCCCCAGCATTTT; CDR3: CASSVGRQPQHF
size: NA; D: TRBD2; V: TRBV6-5; J: TRBJ2-3; DNA: TGTGCCAGCAGTAGCGGGGGGGGCACAGATACGCAGTATTTT; CDR3: CASSSGGGTDTQYF
size: NA; D: NA; V: TRBV7-3; J: TRBJ2-1; DNA: TGTGCCAGCAGCTTAACGGGTAGTTCCTACAATGAGCAGTTCTTC; CDR3: CASSLTGSSYNEQFF
size: NA; D: NA; V: TRBV30; J: TRBJ1-1; DNA: TGTGCCTGGAGCTGGGGGTCCGAAGCTTTCTTT; CDR3: CAWSWGSEAFF
size: NA; D: TRBD2; V: TRBV9; J: TRBJ2-7; DNA: TGTGCCAGCAGCGAAAGCGGGGACTCCTACGAGCAGTACTTC; CDR3: CASSESGDSYEQYF
size: NA; D: TRBD1; V: TRBV7-8; J: TRBJ1-4; DNA: TGTGCCAGCAGCCGACGAGGGACAGGCAATAATGAAAAACTGTTTTTT; CDR3: CASSRRGTGNNEKLFF
size: once; D: NA; V: TRBV10-2; J: TRBJ1-2; DNA: TGCGCCAGCAGTGATAGGGGGGACTATGGCTACACCTTC; CDR3: CASSDRGDYGYTF
size: NA; D: NA; V: TRBV4-1; J: TRBJ1-2; DNA: TGCGCCAGCAGCCATTCTGGGGACGGAAATGGCTACACCTTC; CDR3: CASSHSGDGNGYTF
size: NA; D: TRBD1; V: TRBV14; J: TRBJ1-2; DNA: TGTGCCAGCAGCTCCGGGACAGGGTACTATGGCTACACCTTC; CDR3: CASSSGTGYYGYTF
size: NA; D: TRBD1; V: TRBV7-2; J: TRBJ1-2; DNA: TGTGCCAGCAGCCCCGGGGGGACAGGCTATGGCTACACCTTC; CDR3: CASSPGGTGYGYTF
size: NA; D: TRBD1; V: TRBV5-1; J: TRBJ1-4; DNA: TGCGCCAGCAGCCTCGACAGGGGAGGAGAAAAACTGTTTTTT; CDR3: CASSLDRGGEKLFF
size: NA; D: NA; V: TRBV6-5; J: TRBJ2-5; DNA: TGTGCCAGCAGCCAAAACATTAAAGAGACCCAGTACTTC; CDR3: CASSQNIKETQYF
size: NA; D: TRBD1; V: TRBV18; J: TRBJ2-7; DNA: TGTGCCAGCTCACCACCGCGACAGGGATCCTACGAGCAGTACTTC; CDR3: CASSPPRQGSYEQYF
size: NA; D: TRBD2; V: TRBV30; J: TRBJ2-2; DNA: TGTGCCTGGGCGCGCGGCGGGGGGGCCGGAACCGGGGAGCTGTTTTTT; CDR3: CAWARGGGAGTGELFF
size: NA; D: NA; V: TRBV12-3/TRBV12-4; J: TRBJ1-1; DNA: TGTGCCAGCTTATACCAGAACACTGAAGCTTTCTTT; CDR3: CASLYQNTEAFF